This T cell receptor (beta chain) is from a study of beta chain features in type 1 diabetes. Sequencing targeted expressed TCRB transcripts, as all isolated RNA had been reverse transcribed. Profiled with immunoSEQ multiplex PCR; TCRdb holds only in-frame clones, not every one. The table includes some 220,000 clones, roughly a tenth detected once. With 7 bases removed from V and 5 bases from J, the gap between germline ends came to 11 bases. This CDR3 has 11 amino acids. Germline V CDR1 and CDR2: SQVTM, ANQGSEA. Points from the study as a whole: In the patient group, naive, central memory and Treg TCRB repertoires seemed more alike than in the healthy donor group. Researchers could not determine here whether HLA type influences TCRB rearrangement. For type 1 diabetes patients, VDJ junctions showed fewer insertions and more deletions.

As concerns this clone: Its target is not known.

The source of this sequence is a man between 18 and 29 years old in good health. V gene TRBV29-1 combines with J gene TRBJ1-1, with a weak D call TRBD1 (5 bases). Sequencing was done on a sample of central memory CD4+ T cells from blood. The CDR3 DNA follows: TGCAGCGCCTGTGAGGGGACTGAAGCTTTCTTT. This encodes CSACEGTEAFF.